Shown below are 26 T cell receptor beta chains from a single sample sequenced in a study of CD8 T cells in ankylosing spondylitis. Study conclusions and caveats: The study identified a TCR beta motif of several highly homologous variants that appeared characteristic of ankylosing spondylitis blood.

TCRdb independently ran MiXCR on the 5' RACE reads; one entry per CDR3 protein. The data hold 350,000 to 450,000 distinct CDR3 sequences, with roughly a quarter observed a single time. The antigens for these receptors are not known. Input material: blood, either unsorted or a sorted T cell fraction (not recorded which). Receptors originate from a male donor with ankylosing spondylitis.

The chain has TRBV11-2 and TRBJ2-7, with TRBD1 identical over 7 bases. The CDR3 has 13 residues. The V gene's germline CDR1 is SGHAT and CDR2 FQNNGV. After removal of 5 bases from V and 6 bases from J, the junction contained 7 bases not matched to a gene. In DNA, the CDR3 is TGTGCCAGCAGCAGACAGGGTCTTAGCGAGCAGTACGTC. Protein sequence: CASSRQGLSEQYV.

This clonotype was counted between two and nine times. The chain recombines TRBV12-3 or TRBV12-4 with TRBJ1-2, with 8 bases identical to TRBD1. This CDR3 has 14 amino acids. V shed 5 bases, J shed 8 bases, and the junction held 10 bases outside the gene matches. As DNA, the CDR3 is TGTGCCAGCAGTCAAACCGGGACAGGAGAAGGCTACACCTTC. Protein: CASSQTGTGEGYTF.

This clonotype was seen a handful of times. The chain recombines TRBV11-2 with TRBJ1-3; D is perhaps TRBD1 (5 bases). The CDR3 extends over 15 amino acids. The V end lost 5 bases, the J end lost 0 bases, and 11 bases lay between the germline ends. Germline lookup yields CDR1 SGHAT and CDR2 FQNNGV. CDR3 protein: CASSPVGGSGNTIYF. As DNA, the CDR3 is TGTGCCAGCAGCCCCGTCGGGGGCTCTGGAAACACCATATATTTT.

This clonotype has more than one count but fewer than ten. V is TRBV20-1 and J is TRBJ2-2, with TRBD1 matching over 9 bases. There are 16 residues in the CDR3. The germline V gene has CDR1 DFQATT and CDR2 SNEGSKA (reference sequence). V gave up 6 bases and J gave up 4 bases; unmatched junction bases: 12. The CDR3 DNA sequence: TGCAGTGCCTCCCCGGGGGGACAGGGCGGCACCGGGGAGCTGTTTTTT. Translating it yields CSASPGGQGGTGELFF.

This clonotype was counted ten times or more. The chain has TRBV12-3 or TRBV12-4 and TRBJ2-1; the match to TRBD2 covers 12 bases. The trim removed 7 bases at V and 7 bases at J, leaving 8 bases unmatched. CDR3 size: 15 residues. The CDR3: CASTLTSGSLNEQFF. DNA of the CDR3: TGTGCCAGCACCCTGACTAGCGGGAGCCTAAATGAGCAGTTCTTC.

This clonotype showed up just a few times. V and J are TRBV5-1 and TRBJ2-2; D remains ambiguous. V was clipped by 0 bases and J by 5 bases, with 14 bases between them. This CDR3 is built from 16 residues. CDR1 is SGHRS, CDR2 YFSETQ, per germline. The CDR3 DNA is TGCGCCAGCAGCTTGGCCGCCGCGGTACTTACCGGGGAGCTGTTTTTT. Its translation: CASSLAAAVLTGELFF.

The chain combines TRBV3-1 with TRBJ1-2, with D hard to call. CDR3 length: 12 residues. V was cut by 0 bases and J by 8 bases, with 7 bases left in between. Germline V gene lookup returns CDR1 LGHDT and CDR2 YNNKEL (reference sequence). Written as DNA, the CDR3 is TGTGCCAGCAGCCAAGACCCAGCCGGCTACACCTTC. Its translation is CASSQDPAGYTF.

The CDR3 region is CSAGDFGDTIYF. The CDR3 DNA reads TGCAGTGCCGGTGATTTCGGGGACACCATATATTTT. J is TRBJ1-3 and V is TRBV20-1; D gene ambiguous. This CDR3 is 12 amino acids long. Germline-derived CDR1 and CDR2 are DFQATT and SNEGSKA (reference sequence). The V and J ends lost 6 bases and 8 bases respectively, with 14 bases between them.

This clonotype showed up just a few times. The CDR3 sequence: CASSLHPGLAGENEQYF. The CDR3 DNA reads TGTGCCAGCAGTCTCCACCCCGGACTAGCGGGAGAAAACGAGCAGTACTTC. J is TRBJ2-7 and V is TRBV27, with 13 bases identical to TRBD2. The CDR3 consists of 17 residues. Looked up from germline, CDR1 is MNHEY and CDR2 is SMNVEV (reference sequence). Trimming removed 5 bases from V and 5 bases from J; junction bases left unmatched: 12.

The chain uses TRBV20-1 and TRBJ1-5, with D unresolved. V was cut by 5 bases and J by 0 bases, with 11 bases left in between. Germline CDR1 and CDR2: DFQATT and SNEGSKA (reference sequence). The CDR3 is 14 residues long. The CDR3 sequence: CSAGKANSNQPQHF. CDR3 DNA: TGCAGTGCTGGGAAGGCCAATAGCAATCAGCCCCAGCATTTT.

This clonotype showed up just a few times. This rearrangement joins TRBV3-1 to TRBJ2-2, with 12 bases aligning to TRBD1. The CDR3 runs to 16 residues. From germline, CDR1 is LGHDT and CDR2 YNNKEL (reference sequence). J lost 6 bases, V lost 4 bases, and 6 bases had no gene match. The CDR3 loop reads CASSPGQGAVSGELFF. As DNA, the CDR3 is TGTGCCAGCAGCCCGGGACAGGGGGCTGTGTCCGGGGAGCTGTTTTTT.

The chain recombines TRBV7-8 with TRBJ1-5; perhaps TRBD1 as D (6 bases). Between the trimmed V and J ends, which lost 5 bases and 0 bases, there was a span of 14 bases. The CDR3 spans 16 residues. CDR1 is SGHVS, CDR2 FQNEAQ, per germline. CDR3 nucleotides: TGTGCCAGCAGCCGGACAGAGCTTTATAGCAATCAGCCCCAGCATTTT. Translated, it gives CASSRTELYSNQPQHF.

The chain combines TRBV3-1 with TRBJ2-3, with TRBD1 matching over 8 bases. This CDR3 spans 15 amino acids. The junction had 3 bases not matched to a gene; V was cut back by 3 bases and J by 1 base. Germline values: CDR1 LGHDT, CDR2 YNNKEL (reference sequence). The CDR3 spells CASSHDRGGTDTQYF. CDR3 nucleotides: TGTGCCAGCAGCCACGACAGGGGCGGCACAGATACGCAGTATTTT.

This clonotype was seen a few times. The chain uses TRBV12-3 or TRBV12-4 and TRBJ2-4; D is unclear. The CDR3 covers 13 residues. Trimming shortened V by 7 bases and J by 0 bases, and 7 bases separated the two germline ends. CDR3 sequence: CASNAGAKNIQYF. The CDR3 DNA sequence: TGTGCCAGCAATGCAGGAGCCAAAAACATTCAGTACTTC.

The chain couples TRBV5-1 to TRBJ2-3; perhaps TRBD2 as D (6 bases). The germline V gene encodes CDR1 SGHRS and CDR2 YFSETQ. This CDR3 is built from 15 residues. The V end lost 6 bases, the J end lost 2 bases, and 16 bases lay between the germline ends. CDR3 sequence (DNA): TGCGCCAGCACCTCGGGGGACGGATCCACAGATACGCAGTATTTT. This sequence encodes CASTSGDGSTDTQYF.

This clonotype was found a few times. The V call is TRBV15, the J call TRBJ2-1; the match to TRBD1 covers 8 bases. CDR3 length: 16 amino acids. Trimming at V came to 5 bases and at J to 2 bases, leaving 8 bases not matched to a gene. Germline V lookup: CDR1 LNHNV, CDR2 YYDKDF (reference sequence). The CDR3 loop is CATSRLTGAPYNEQFF. CDR3 sequence (DNA): TGTGCCACCAGCCGGCTGACAGGGGCCCCCTACAATGAGCAGTTCTTC.

The chain joins TRBV3-1 to TRBJ2-5, with no clear D. V gave up 1 base and J gave up 10 bases, with 10 bases separating them. This CDR3 region has 12 residues. Germline loops: CDR1 LGHDT, CDR2 YNNKEL (reference sequence). Here the CDR3 reads CASSQGRVDQYF. The CDR3 nucleotides are TGTGCCAGCAGCCAAGGAAGGGTTGACCAGTACTTC.

This chain joins TRBV7-9 and TRBJ2-7; D gene unclear. The ends were cut back, 5 bases at V and 5 bases at J, with 16 bases in the middle. Germline CDR1 SEHNR, CDR2 FQNEAQ (reference sequence). The CDR3 consists of 14 residues. The CDR3 DNA reads as TGTGCCAGCAGCCTACCCTCCATGGCAGACGAGCAGTACTTC. This codes for CASSLPSMADEQYF.

The J gene is TRBJ2-2, the V gene TRBV11-2; 7 bases fit TRBD2. J lost 4 bases, V lost 3 bases, and 8 bases had no gene match. The CDR3 totals 16 residues. Per germline, CDR1 SGHAT and CDR2 FQNNGV. CDR3 coding DNA: TGTGCCAGCAGCTTGAGGGGCGCTAGCGGCACCGGGGAGCTGTTTTTT. Translated: CASSLRGASGTGELFF.

CDR3 region: CASSVPRPRSYNEQFF. CDR3 nucleotide sequence: TGTGCCAGCAGTGTTCCCCGCCCTCGGTCCTACAATGAGCAGTTCTTC. The V and J genes are TRBV2 and TRBJ2-1; D remains ambiguous. Germline V lookup: CDR1 SNHLY, CDR2 FYNNEI. The ends were cut back, 4 bases at V and 1 base at J, with 14 bases in the middle. This CDR3 has 16 amino acids.

The chain carries TRBV4-1 and TRBJ1-2, with TRBD1 matching over 8 bases. The ends lost 1 base at V and 7 bases at J; junction bases unmatched: 5. The germline gives CDR1 MGHRA, CDR2 YSYEKL. CDR3 length equals 14 residues. The CDR3 region is CASSQGTGWSGYTF. In nucleotides, the CDR3 is TGCGCCAGCAGCCAAGGGACAGGGTGGAGTGGCTACACCTTC.

The chain combines TRBV7-8 with TRBJ2-5; 7 bases are a match to TRBD1. The trim removed 0 bases at V and 2 bases at J, leaving 3 bases unmatched. CDR1 SGHVS and CDR2 FQNEAQ come from the germline V gene. CDR3 length equals 15 residues. Written as DNA, the CDR3 is TGTGCCAGCAGCTTAGCCCAGGACAGGCAAGAGACCCAGTACTTC. As protein: CASSLAQDRQETQYF.

This clonotype was detected a few times. The V and J genes are TRBV5-1 and TRBJ2-1; D tentatively fits TRBD1 or TRBD2 (6 bases each). The V and J ends lost 3 bases and 7 bases respectively, with 14 bases between them. Germline V CDR1 and CDR2: SGHRS, YFSETQ. This CDR3 has 14 amino acids. This chain's CDR3 is CASSSGAATNEQFF. CDR3 DNA sequence: TGCGCCAGCAGCTCGGGGGCTGCTACAAATGAGCAGTTCTTC.

The rearrangement links TRBV4-2 to TRBJ1-1, with D possibly TRBD1 on 6 matching bases. This CDR3 has 15 residues. V lost 0 bases and J lost 7, with 15 bases in between. Germline values: CDR1 LGHNA, CDR2 YNFKEQ. The CDR3 nucleotides are TGTGCCAGCAGCCAAGAGGAGGGGGGGGCGAGTGAAGCTTTCTTT. This encodes CASSQEEGGASEAFF.

The V call is TRBV20-1, the J call TRBJ2-7, with 8 bases identical to TRBD2. V trimming: 3 bases; J trimming: 4 bases; junction bases outside the gene matches: 11. CDR1 is DFQATT and CDR2 is SNEGSKA in the germline V gene (reference sequence). This CDR3 comprises 15 residues. CDR3 bases: TGCAGTGCTAGGGTAGGCACTAGCGGACGATACGAGCAGTACTTC. This codes for CSARVGTSGRYEQYF.

The chain combines TRBV12-3 or TRBV12-4 with TRBJ1-3; no firm D call. This CDR3 has 14 residues. V shed 3 bases and J shed 4 bases, with 10 bases lying between them. The CDR3 sequence is CASSFLGGGNTIYF. Written as DNA, the CDR3 is TGTGCCAGCAGTTTTCTTGGAGGCGGAAACACCATATATTTT.